This passage covers 10 T cell receptor beta chains from one sample sequenced in a study of shared clonotypes between healthy human individuals. Measured with immunoSEQ multiplex PCR; TCRdb has only the in-frame clones, and not every one. The sample lists hundreds of thousands of clones; roughly 91% were seen once. The sample was memory CD8+ T cells sorted from blood. Noted subset: CD45RO+ cells pooled with CCR7-negative TemRA cells. The receptors come from a man between 18 and 35 years old in good health.

This chain links TRBV6-1 with TRBJ2-5; 7 positions match TRBD1. The junction had 9 bases not matched to a gene; V was cut back by 3 bases and J by 5 bases. This CDR3 has 15 amino acids. Germline-derived CDR1 and CDR2 are MNHNS and SASEGT. The CDR3 DNA follows: TGTGCCAGCAGTGACTTACAGGGGATGGGGGAGACCCAGTACTTC. Protein product: CASSDLQGMGETQYF.

The chain couples TRBV9 to TRBJ1-4; the D gene is possibly TRBD1 (5 bases). The germline gives CDR1 SGDLS, CDR2 YYNGEE. This CDR3 comprises 15 residues. Between the trimmed V and J ends, which lost 4 bases and 0 bases, there was a span of 10 bases. The CDR3 DNA follows: TGTGCCAGCAGCCTCGGGGGGTCAACTAATGAAAAACTGTTTTTT. Protein: CASSLGGSTNEKLFF.

The rearrangement links TRBV18 to TRBJ2-7; 7 bases line up with TRBD2. Germline values: CDR1 KGHSH, CDR2 LQKENI. This CDR3 spans 14 amino acids. V was pared by 3 bases and J by 5 bases, with 7 bases of the junction left unmatched. This chain's CDR3 is CASSPSGGRNEQYF. The CDR3 coding sequence is TGTGCCAGCTCACCCTCGGGGGGTCGCAACGAGCAGTACTTC.

Comments on this clone: This sequence is one base from a far larger clone and is likely a read error. The chain couples TRBV5-6 to TRBJ1-6; D uncertain. Germline V lookup: CDR1 SGHDT, CDR2 YYEEEE. CDR3 length: 13 amino acids. CDR3 nucleotides: TGTGCCAACAGCTTGGGTACGGGTCCACCCCTCCACTTT. Translated: CANSLGTGPPLHF.

This clone showed up just once. This sequence joins TRBV30 and TRBJ1-5, with TRBD1 matching over 7 bases. V was clipped by 4 bases and J by 6 bases; unmatched bases: 12. There are 15 residues in the CDR3. CDR1 and CDR2 (germline): GTSNPN, SVGIG (reference sequence). CDR3 sequence reads: CAWTEGASSGQPQHF. The CDR3 nucleotides are TGTGCCTGGACGGAGGGGGCAAGCTCGGGTCAGCCCCAGCATTTT. The whole variable domain, remainder taken from reference TRBV30 and TRBJ1-5, is SQTIHQWPATLVQPVGSPLSLECTVEGTSNPNLYWYRQAAGRGLQLLFYSVGIGQISSEVPQNLSASRPQDRQFILSSKKLLLSDSGFYLCAWTEGASSGQPQHFGDGTRLSIL.

This clone came up once. The chain carries TRBV29-1 and TRBJ2-7, with D possibly matching TRBD1 (5 bases). This CDR3 contains 13 residues. Germline V gene data show CDR1 as SQVTM and CDR2 as ANQGSEA. V was trimmed by 2 bases and J by 3 bases, leaving 11 bases between them. CDR3 protein: CSVEIDSLYEQYF. CDR3 sequence (DNA): TGCAGCGTTGAAATCGACAGCCTCTACGAGCAGTACTTC.

This chain connects TRBV15 to TRBJ1-1; TRBD1 aligns across 7 bases. Germline trimming cut 3 bases from V and 6 bases from J; bases unmatched to any gene: 4. The CDR3 consists of 13 residues. Germline values: CDR1 LNHNV, CDR2 YYDKDF (reference sequence). The CDR3 here is CATSSDRDPEAFF. Written as DNA, the CDR3 is TGTGCCACCAGCAGTGACAGGGACCCTGAAGCTTTCTTT.

The chain links TRBV7-9 to TRBJ2-7; D gene unclear. The germline V gene encodes CDR1 SEHNR and CDR2 FQNEAQ (reference sequence). The CDR3 has 12 residues. Trimming shortened V by 3 bases and J by 3 bases, and 6 bases separated the two germline ends. The DNA for the CDR3 is TGTGCCAGCAGCTTGGAAAGCTACGAGCAGTACTTC. As protein: CASSLESYEQYF.

The chain combines TRBV7-9 with TRBJ1-2; D is ambiguous. Trimming stripped 5 bases from V and 4 bases from J, with 17 bases between. The CDR3 contains 15 residues. The germline CDR1 and CDR2 sequences are SEHNR and FQNEAQ (reference sequence). The CDR3 is CASSPSEQTVYGYTF. CDR3 nucleotide sequence: TGTGCCAGCAGCCCATCGGAACAGACGGTCTATGGCTACACCTTC.

This chain links TRBV11-1 with TRBJ2-5; 7 bases are shared with TRBD1. V was clipped by 5 bases and J by 1 base; unmatched bases: 4. The CDR3 consists of 14 residues. Germline V gene sequence: CDR1 SGHAT, CDR2 FQDESV (reference sequence). CDR3 residues: CASSVDRVQETQYF. CDR3 sequence (DNA): TGTGCCAGCAGCGTCGACAGGGTCCAAGAGACCCAGTACTTC.